This entry describes one TCR beta chain. The antigen is not known. This record comes from a study of graft-versus-host responses after intestinal transplantation. Background on the study: Every transplant recipient was induced with anti-thymocyte globulin, then maintained on tacrolimus and steroids for about three years.

Germline loops: CDR1 MGHDK, CDR2 SYGVNS. With 4 bases removed from V and 0 bases from J, the gap between germline ends came to 13 bases. The CDR3 is made up of 17 amino acids. Libraries were prepared by immunoSEQ multiplex PCR; TCRdb keeps only in-frame clonotypes and omits some of them. The sample consists of approximately 77,000 clones, roughly 90% of them appearing once. Study results and caveats: Early after transplant, HvG clones declined as circulating GvH clones peaked. Within allografts, high graft-versus-host to host-versus-graft clonal ratios were seen among patients with graft-donor T cell macrochimerism.

The sequence was obtained from a human patient who received an intestinal transplant, so some T cells may come from the graft donor. The sequenced sample was PBMCs, obtained 98 days after intestinal transplantation. The rearrangement uses TRBV25-1 and TRBJ2-6; perhaps D is TRBD1 or TRBD2 (5 bases each). The chain's CDR3 is CASSVGTSSSGANVLTF. The CDR3 DNA reads TGTGCCAGCAGTGTCGGGACCTCCAGCTCTGGGGCCAACGTCCTGACTTTC.